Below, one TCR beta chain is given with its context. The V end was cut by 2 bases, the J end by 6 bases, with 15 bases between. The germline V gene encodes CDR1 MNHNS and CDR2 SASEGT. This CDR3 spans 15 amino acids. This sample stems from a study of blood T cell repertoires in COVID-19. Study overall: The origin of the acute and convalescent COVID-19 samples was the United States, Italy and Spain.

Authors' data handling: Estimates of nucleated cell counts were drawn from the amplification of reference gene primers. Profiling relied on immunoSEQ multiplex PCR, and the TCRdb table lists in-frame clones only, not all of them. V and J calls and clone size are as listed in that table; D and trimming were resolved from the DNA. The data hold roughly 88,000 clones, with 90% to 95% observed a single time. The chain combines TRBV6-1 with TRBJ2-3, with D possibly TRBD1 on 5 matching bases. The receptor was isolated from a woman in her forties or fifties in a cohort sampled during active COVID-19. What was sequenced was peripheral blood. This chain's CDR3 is CASSELGPQMDTQYF. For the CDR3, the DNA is TGTGCCAGCAGTGAACTGGGGCCGCAAATGGATACGCAGTATTTT.